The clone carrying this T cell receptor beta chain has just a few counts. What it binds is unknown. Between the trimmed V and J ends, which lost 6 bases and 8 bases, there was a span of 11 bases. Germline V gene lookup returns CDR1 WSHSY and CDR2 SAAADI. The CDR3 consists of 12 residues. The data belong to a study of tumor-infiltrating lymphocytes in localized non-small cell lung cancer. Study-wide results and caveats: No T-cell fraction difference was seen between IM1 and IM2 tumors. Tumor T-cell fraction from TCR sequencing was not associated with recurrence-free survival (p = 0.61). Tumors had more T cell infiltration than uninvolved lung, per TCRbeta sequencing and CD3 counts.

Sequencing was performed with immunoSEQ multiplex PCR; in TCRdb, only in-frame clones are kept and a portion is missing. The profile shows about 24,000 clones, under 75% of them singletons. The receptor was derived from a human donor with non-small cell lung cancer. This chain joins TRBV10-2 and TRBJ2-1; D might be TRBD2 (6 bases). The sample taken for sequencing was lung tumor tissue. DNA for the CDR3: TGCGCCAGCAGGGGGGGAACAGATGAGCAGTTCTTC. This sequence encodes CASRGGTDEQFF.